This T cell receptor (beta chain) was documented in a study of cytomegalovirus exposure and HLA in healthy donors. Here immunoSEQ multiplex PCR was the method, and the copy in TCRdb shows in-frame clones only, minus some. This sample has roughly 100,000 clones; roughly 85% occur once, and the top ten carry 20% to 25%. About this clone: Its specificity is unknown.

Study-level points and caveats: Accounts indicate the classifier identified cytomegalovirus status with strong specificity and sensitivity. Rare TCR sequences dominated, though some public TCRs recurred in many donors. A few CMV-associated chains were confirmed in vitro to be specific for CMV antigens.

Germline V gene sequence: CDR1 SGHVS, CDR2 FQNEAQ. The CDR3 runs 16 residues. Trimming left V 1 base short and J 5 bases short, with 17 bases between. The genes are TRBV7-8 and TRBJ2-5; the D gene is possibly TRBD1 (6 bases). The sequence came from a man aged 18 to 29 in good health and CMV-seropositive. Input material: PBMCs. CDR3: CASSLDHSAGVETQYF. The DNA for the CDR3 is TGTGCCAGCAGCTTAGATCACTCGGCAGGGGTTGAGACCCAGTACTTC.